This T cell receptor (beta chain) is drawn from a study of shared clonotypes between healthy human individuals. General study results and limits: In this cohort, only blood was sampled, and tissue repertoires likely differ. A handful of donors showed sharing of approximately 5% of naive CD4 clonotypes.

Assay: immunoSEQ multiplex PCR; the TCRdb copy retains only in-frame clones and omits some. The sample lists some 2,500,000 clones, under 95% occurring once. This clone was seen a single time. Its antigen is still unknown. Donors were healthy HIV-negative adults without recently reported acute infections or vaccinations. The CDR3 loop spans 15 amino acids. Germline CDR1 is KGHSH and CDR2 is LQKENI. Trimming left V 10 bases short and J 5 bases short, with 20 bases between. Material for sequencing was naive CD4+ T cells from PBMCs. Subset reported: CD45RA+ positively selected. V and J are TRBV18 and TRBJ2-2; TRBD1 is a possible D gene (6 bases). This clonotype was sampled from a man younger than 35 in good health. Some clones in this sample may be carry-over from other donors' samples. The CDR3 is CATSPQGGDTGELFF. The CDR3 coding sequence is TGTGCCACCTCCCCACAGGGCGGCGATACCGGGGAGCTGTTTTTT.